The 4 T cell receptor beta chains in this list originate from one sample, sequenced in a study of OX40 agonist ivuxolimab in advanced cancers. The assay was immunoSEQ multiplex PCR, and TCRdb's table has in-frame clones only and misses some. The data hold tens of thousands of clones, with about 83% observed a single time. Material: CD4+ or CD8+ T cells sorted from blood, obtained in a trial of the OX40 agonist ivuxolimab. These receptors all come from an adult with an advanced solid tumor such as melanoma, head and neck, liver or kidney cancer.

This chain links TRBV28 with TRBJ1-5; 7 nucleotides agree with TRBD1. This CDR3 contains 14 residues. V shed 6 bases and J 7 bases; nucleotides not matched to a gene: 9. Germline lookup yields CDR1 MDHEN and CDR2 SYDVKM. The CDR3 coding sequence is TGTGCCAGCAGACCAACAGGGGACTCGCAGCCCCAGCATTTT. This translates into CASRPTGDSQPQHF.

CDR3 loop: CASTYRGGSNQPQHF. CDR3 DNA sequence: TGTGCCAGCACCTACAGGGGAGGCTCGAATCAGCCCCAGCATTTT. The chain joins TRBV6-1 to TRBJ1-5; 7 bases fit TRBD1. There are 15 residues in the CDR3. Trimming took 7 bases from V and 4 from J; bases not matched to a gene: 10. The V gene's germline CDR1 is MNHNS and CDR2 SASEGT.

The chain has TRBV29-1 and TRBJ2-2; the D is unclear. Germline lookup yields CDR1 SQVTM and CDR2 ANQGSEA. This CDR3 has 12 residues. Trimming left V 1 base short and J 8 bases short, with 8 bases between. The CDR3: CSVEGERGELFF. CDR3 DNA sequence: TGCAGCGTTGAAGGGGAACGAGGGGAGCTGTTTTTT.

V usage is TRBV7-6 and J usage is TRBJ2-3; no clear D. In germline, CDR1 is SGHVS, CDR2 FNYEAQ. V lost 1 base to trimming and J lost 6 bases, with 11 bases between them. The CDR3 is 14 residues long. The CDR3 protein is CASSLGGEMDTQYF. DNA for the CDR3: TGTGCCAGCAGCTTAGGAGGTGAAATGGATACGCAGTATTTT.